The sequence of this T cell receptor (beta chain) was determined in a study of T cell repertoires in cytomegalovirus infection. Findings of the study overall: Identification of carriers of CMV plus the relevant HLA was achieved through cumulative public TCR beta family frequency. HLA-C-restricted CMV clonotypes gave the most frequent clonotype in two of eight donors.

This clonotype has more than one count but fewer than ten. What it recognizes is unknown. This CDR3 comprises 15 residues. The V and J ends lost 4 bases and 3 bases respectively, with 13 bases between them. Germline V CDR1 and CDR2: MNHEY, SVGEGT. From the reads, TCRdb called clonotypes with MiXCR, one entry per CDR3 protein. Here the sample spans approximately 310,000 distinct CDR3 sequences, 25% being singletons. This chain links TRBV6-2 or TRBV6-3 with TRBJ1-5, with D unresolved. The TCR originated in a human donor in good health (CMV status not recorded). Some clones in this sample may be carry-over from other donors' samples. The sample consisted of cultured PBMCs, taken from culture after CMV antigen stimulation. CDR3 sequence: CASSFLTPPNQPQHF. The CDR3 DNA sequence: TGTGCCAGCAGTTTTCTTACCCCTCCCAATCAGCCCCAGCATTTT.